This T cell receptor beta chain appears in the sequencing data of a study of blood T cell repertoires in COVID-19. Study information: PBMCs, B-cell-depleted T cells, or T cells were the source of the cDNA or gDNA that made up the material.

Sequenced by immunoSEQ multiplex PCR; TCRdb stores in-frame clones only, minus some. The sample includes 65,000 to 95,000 clones, roughly 80% of them seen just once. The V end lost 6 bases, the J end lost 0 bases, and 12 bases lay between the germline ends. Germline V gene data show CDR1 as LGHNT and CDR2 as FRNRAP. The CDR3 has 15 residues. Material for sequencing was peripheral blood. V is TRBV12-5 and J is TRBJ2-1; D not certain. This clonotype originated in a man older than 75 with active or convalescent COVID-19. The CDR3 nucleotides are TGTGCTAGTGGATATACCCTGAGCTCCTACAATGAGCAGTTCTTC. This encodes CASGYTLSSYNEQFF. Looking up the rest from reference TRBV12-5 and TRBJ2-1 gives the full variable domain: DARVTQTPRHKVTEMGQEVTMRCQPILGHNTVFWYRQTMMQGLELLAYFRNRAPLDDSGMPKDRFSAEMPDATLATLKIQPSEPRDSAVYFCASGYTLSSYNEQFFGPGTRLTVL.